The next 14 T cell receptor beta chains were all read from a single sample in a study of T cells in Graves' hyperthyroidism and ophthalmopathy. Researchers took RNA transcripts and amplified the TCR beta CDR3 regions from them. The primer set for the first-round RT-PCR of the TCR CDR3 was HTBI. TCRdb processed the multiplex PCR reads anew with MiXCR; each CDR3 protein has one entry. The sample includes about 640,000 distinct CDR3 sequences, about 20% of them seen just once. The material sequenced was blood. The receptors originated from a man between 25 and 39 years old with Graves' ophthalmopathy.

The chain recombines TRBV20-1 with TRBJ1-1, with D unresolved. Germline CDR1 reads DFQATT; CDR2 reads SNEGSKA (reference sequence). This CDR3 contains 12 residues. V was trimmed by 3 bases and J by 1 base, leaving 6 bases between them. The chain's CDR3 is CSARWANTEAFF. Here the CDR3 DNA reads TGCAGTGCTAGGTGGGCGAACACTGAAGCTTTCTTT.

The table lists this clonotype with many counts. The V and J genes are TRBV11-2 and TRBJ2-7; the D call may be TRBD1 or TRBD2 (5 bases each). CDR3 length: 13 amino acids. Germline-derived CDR1 and CDR2 are SGHAT and FQNNGV. Trimming removed 7 bases at V and 4 bases at J, with 14 bases between. In nucleotides, the CDR3 is TGTGCCAGCACCGGGGTCAGGGCTTACGAGCAGTACTTC. This gives the protein CASTGVRAYEQYF.

This clonotype was counted only a few times. The chain couples TRBV20-1 to TRBJ2-5; D possibly corresponds to TRBD2 (5 bases). The ends were cut back, 3 bases at V and 4 bases at J, with 9 bases in the middle. CDR1 DFQATT and CDR2 SNEGSKA come from the germline V gene (reference sequence). The CDR3 spans 12 residues. CDR3 sequence: CSASLGGETQYF. The CDR3 region has the DNA TGCAGTGCTAGCTTAGGAGGAGAGACCCAGTACTTC.

This clonotype was seen a handful of times. The chain recombines TRBV28 with TRBJ2-1; D possibly corresponds to TRBD1 (5 bases). The length of the CDR3 is 15 residues. Germline CDR1 MDHEN, CDR2 SYDVKM. Trimming cost V 3 bases and J 1 base, with 10 bases left between them. The CDR3 protein is CASSFAQGSYNEQFF. The DNA of the CDR3 is TGTGCCAGCAGTTTTGCCCAGGGATCCTACAATGAGCAGTTCTTC.

CDR3 in amino acids: CSVIPGANTGELFF. The CDR3 region has the DNA TGCAGTGTTATCCCGGGAGCGAACACCGGGGAGCTGTTTTTT. The gene calls are TRBV20-1 and TRBJ2-2, with D possibly TRBD2 on 6 matching bases. CDR1 DFQATT and CDR2 SNEGSKA come from the germline V gene (reference sequence). The CDR3 has 14 residues. Trimming pared 7 bases from V and 0 bases from J, leaving 12 bases between.

This clonotype was found a few times. The gene calls are TRBV4-3 and TRBJ2-2; 7 nucleotides agree with TRBD2. There are 13 residues in the CDR3. CDR1 and CDR2 (germline): LGHNA, YSLEER. After removal of 3 bases from V and 6 bases from J, the junction contained 1 base not matched to a gene. The CDR3 is CASSHGLAGELFF. CDR3 nucleotides: TGCGCCAGCAGCCACGGACTAGCCGGGGAGCTGTTTTTT.

This clonotype has more than one count but fewer than ten. The chain is built from TRBV2 and TRBJ2-2, with a possible D match to TRBD2 (5 bases). V was clipped by 7 bases and J by 6 bases, with 18 bases between them. Germline V lookup: CDR1 SNHLY, CDR2 FYNNEI. This CDR3 has 15 amino acids. CDR3 sequence (DNA): TGTGCCAGCATGGGCGGCCAGAGGGCGGCCGGGGAGCTGTTTTTT. This sequence encodes CASMGGQRAAGELFF. Variable domain in full (rest from reference TRBV2 and TRBJ2-2): EPEVTQTPSHQVTQMGQEVILRCVPISNHLYFYWYRQILGQKVEFLVSFYNNEISEKSEIFDDQFSVERPDGSNFTLKIRSTKLEDSAMYFCASMGGQRAAGELFFGEGSRLTVL.

This clonotype was picked up a small number of times. The chain has TRBV3-1 and TRBJ2-3, with 7 bases aligning to TRBD2. Germline CDR1 LGHDT, CDR2 YNNKEL (reference sequence). The CDR3 consists of 16 residues. Trimming at V came to 3 bases and at J to 0 bases, leaving 6 bases not matched to a gene. The CDR3 sequence: CASSHLSGVSTDTQYF. CDR3 in DNA: TGTGCCAGCAGCCACCTAAGCGGGGTTAGCACAGATACGCAGTATTTT.

This clonotype was seen once. In nucleotides, the CDR3 is TGTGCCAGCAGAGTTGCTAGCGGTAGGGAGACCCAGTACTTC. The encoded protein is CASRVASGRETQYF. The gene calls are TRBV2 and TRBJ2-5; 7 positions match TRBD2. V lost 6 bases to trimming and J lost 5 bases; unmatched junction nucleotides: 9. Germline values: CDR1 SNHLY, CDR2 FYNNEI. The CDR3 sequence is 14 residues long.

This clonotype was recorded at least ten times. This chain links TRBV7-2 with TRBJ1-1; D may be TRBD1 (5 bases). The CDR3 is made up of 14 amino acids. The germline V and J ends were trimmed by 3 bases and 7 bases, with 15 bases remaining between them. The germline gives CDR1 SGHTA, CDR2 FQGNSA. CDR3 in DNA: TGTGCCAGCAGCTTCCCTCTCTACGGACATGAAGCTTTCTTT. It encodes CASSFPLYGHEAFF.

This clonotype appeared many times. DNA for the CDR3: TGTGCCAGCAGAACCCCTAGGGGCGCAGATACGCAGTATTTT. Its protein product is CASRTPRGADTQYF. The chain recombines TRBV28 with TRBJ2-3; possible D gene TRBD1, 5 bases. CDR1 MDHEN and CDR2 SYDVKM come from the germline V gene. Trimming cost V 6 bases and J 4 bases, with 14 bases left between them. The CDR3 has 14 residues.

This chain uses TRBV11-2 with TRBJ2-5, with 9 nucleotides matching TRBD1. Germline CDR1 reads SGHAT; CDR2 reads FQNNGV. CDR3 length equals 14 residues. The trim removed 5 bases at V and 4 bases at J, leaving 5 bases unmatched. This CDR3 is CASSPTDRGETQYF. The CDR3 coding sequence is TGTGCCAGCAGCCCAACGGACAGGGGAGAGACCCAGTACTTC. Together with reference TRBV11-2 and TRBJ2-5, the CDR3 gives the full variable domain: EAGVAQSPRYKIIEKRQSVAFWCNPISGHATLYWYQQILGQGPKLLIQFQNNGVVDDSQLPKDRFSAERLKGVDSTLKIQPAKLEDSAVYLCASSPTDRGETQYFGPGTRLLVL.

Only a few counts were recorded for this clonotype. The gene calls are TRBV3-1 and TRBJ1-4; 8 positions agree with TRBD1. V was pared by 6 bases and J by 6 bases, with 9 bases of the junction left unmatched. CDR1 and CDR2 from the germline V gene are LGHDT and YNNKEL (reference sequence). The CDR3 length is 15 residues. The CDR3 protein is CASSQTQQGDEKLFF. The CDR3 DNA reads as TGTGCCAGCAGTCAAACTCAACAGGGGGATGAAAAACTGTTTTTT.

This clonotype occurred a few times. The chain employs TRBV6-5 and TRBJ1-1; 7 bases line up with TRBD1. The length of the CDR3 is 15 residues. From germline, CDR1 is MNHEY and CDR2 SVGAGI. V shed 2 bases, J shed 0 bases, and the junction held 3 bases outside the gene matches. The CDR3 here is CASSYQTGMNTEAFF. The DNA for the CDR3 is TGTGCCAGCAGTTACCAGACAGGGATGAACACTGAAGCTTTCTTT.